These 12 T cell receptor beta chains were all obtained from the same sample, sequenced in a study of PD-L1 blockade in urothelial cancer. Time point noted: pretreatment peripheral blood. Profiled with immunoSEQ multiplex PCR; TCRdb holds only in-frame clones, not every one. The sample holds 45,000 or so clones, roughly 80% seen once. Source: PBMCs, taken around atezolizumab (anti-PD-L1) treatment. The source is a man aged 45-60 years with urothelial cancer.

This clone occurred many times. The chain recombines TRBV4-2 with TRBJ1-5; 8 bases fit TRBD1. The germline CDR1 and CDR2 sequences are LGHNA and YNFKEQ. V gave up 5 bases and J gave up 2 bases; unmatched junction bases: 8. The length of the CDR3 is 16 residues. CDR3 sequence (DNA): TGTGCCAGCAGCACCAGGACAGGGTCCGGCAATCAGCCCCAGCATTTT. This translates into CASSTRTGSGNQPQHF.

For the CDR3, the DNA is TGTGCCAGCTCACCACCGACGGGAGGGCCCCTCGAGCAGTACTTC. Translating gives CASSPPTGGPLEQYF. The rearrangement joins TRBV18 to TRBJ2-7, with 8 bases that match TRBD2. CDR3 length equals 15 residues. J was trimmed by 6 bases and V by 0 bases; bases with no gene match: 7. Germline V gives CDR1 KGHSH, CDR2 LQKENI.

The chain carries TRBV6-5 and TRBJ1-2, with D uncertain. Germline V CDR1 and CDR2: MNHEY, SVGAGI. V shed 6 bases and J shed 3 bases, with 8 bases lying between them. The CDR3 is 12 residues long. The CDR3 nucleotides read TGTGCCAGCAGACCCGGGGACTATGGCTACACCTTC. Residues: CASRPGDYGYTF.

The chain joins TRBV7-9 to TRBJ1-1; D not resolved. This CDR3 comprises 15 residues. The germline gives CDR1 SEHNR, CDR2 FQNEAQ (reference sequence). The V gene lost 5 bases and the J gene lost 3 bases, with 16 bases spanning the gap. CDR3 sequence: CASSEGSGGYTEAFF. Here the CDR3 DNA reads TGTGCCAGCAGCGAAGGGAGCGGTGGGTACACTGAAGCTTTCTTT.

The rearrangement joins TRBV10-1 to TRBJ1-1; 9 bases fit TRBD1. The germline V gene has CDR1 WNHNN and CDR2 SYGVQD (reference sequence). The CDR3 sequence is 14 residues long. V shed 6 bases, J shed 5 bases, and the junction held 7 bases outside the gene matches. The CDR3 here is CASSAGQGRTEAFF. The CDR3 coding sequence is TGCGCCAGCAGCGCCGGACAGGGGAGGACTGAAGCTTTCTTT.

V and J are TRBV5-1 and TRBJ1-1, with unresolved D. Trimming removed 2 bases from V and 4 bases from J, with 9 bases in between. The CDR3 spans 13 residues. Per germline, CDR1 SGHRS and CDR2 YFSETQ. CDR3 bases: TGCGCCAGCAGCTTTTACGAGGGCACTGAAGCTTTCTTT. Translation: CASSFYEGTEAFF.

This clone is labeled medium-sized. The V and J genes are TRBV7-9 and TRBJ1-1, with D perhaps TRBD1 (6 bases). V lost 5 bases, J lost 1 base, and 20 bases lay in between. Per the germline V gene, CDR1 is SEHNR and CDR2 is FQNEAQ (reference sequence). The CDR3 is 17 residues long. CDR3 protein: CASSTSIVGAKNTEAFF. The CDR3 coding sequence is TGTGCCAGCAGCACCTCAATCGTGGGGGCGAAGAACACTGAAGCTTTCTTT.

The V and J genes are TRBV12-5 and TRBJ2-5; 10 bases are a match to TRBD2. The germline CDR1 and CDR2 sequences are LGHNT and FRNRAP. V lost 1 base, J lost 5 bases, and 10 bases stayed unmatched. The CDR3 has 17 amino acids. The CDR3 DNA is TGTGCTAGTGGTTTGGGTTGGAGCGGGAGGGCCCGGGAGACCCAGTACTTC. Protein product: CASGLGWSGRARETQYF.

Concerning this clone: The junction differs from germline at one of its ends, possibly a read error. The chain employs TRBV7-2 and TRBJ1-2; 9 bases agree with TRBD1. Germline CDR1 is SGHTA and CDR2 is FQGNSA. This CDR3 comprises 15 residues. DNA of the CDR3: TGTTCCAGCAGCGGATCCGGGACAGGGTTCTATGGCTACACCTTC. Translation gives CSSSGSGTGFYGYTF.

The CDR3 here is CASSLADEQYF. The DNA of the CDR3 is TGCGCCAGCAGCTTGGCCGACGAGCAGTACTTC. This chain links TRBV5-1 with TRBJ2-7, with D uncertain. Trimming took 0 bases from V and 5 from J, leaving 3 bases between them. This CDR3 is built from 11 residues. Germline V gives CDR1 SGHRS, CDR2 YFSETQ. The full variable domain, completed using reference TRBV5-1 and TRBJ2-7, is KAGVTQTPRYLIKTRGQQVTLSCSPISGHRSVSWYQQTPGQGLQFLFEYFSETQRNKGNFPGRFSGRQFSNSRSEMNVSTLELGDSALYLCASSLADEQYFGPGTRLTVT.

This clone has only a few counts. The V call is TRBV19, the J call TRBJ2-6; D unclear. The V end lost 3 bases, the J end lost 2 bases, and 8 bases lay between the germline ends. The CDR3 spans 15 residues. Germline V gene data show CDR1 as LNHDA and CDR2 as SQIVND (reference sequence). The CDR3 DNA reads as TGTGCCAGTAGTATGGTCGCGGCTGGGGCCAACGTCCTGACTTTC. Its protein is CASSMVAAGANVLTF. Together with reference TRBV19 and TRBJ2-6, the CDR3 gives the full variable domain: DGGITQSPKYLFRKEGQNVTLSCEQNLNHDAMYWYRQDPGQGLRLIYYSQIVNDFQKGDIAEGYSVSREKKESFPLTVTSAQKNPTAFYLCASSMVAAGANVLTFGAGSRLTVL.

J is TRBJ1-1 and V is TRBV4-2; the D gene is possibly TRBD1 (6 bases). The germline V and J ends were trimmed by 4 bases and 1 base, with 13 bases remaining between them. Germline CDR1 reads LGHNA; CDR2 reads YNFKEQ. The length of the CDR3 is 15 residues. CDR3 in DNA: TGTGCCAGCAGCCCCCATTGGACAGAGAACACTGAAGCTTTCTTT. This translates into CASSPHWTENTEAFF.